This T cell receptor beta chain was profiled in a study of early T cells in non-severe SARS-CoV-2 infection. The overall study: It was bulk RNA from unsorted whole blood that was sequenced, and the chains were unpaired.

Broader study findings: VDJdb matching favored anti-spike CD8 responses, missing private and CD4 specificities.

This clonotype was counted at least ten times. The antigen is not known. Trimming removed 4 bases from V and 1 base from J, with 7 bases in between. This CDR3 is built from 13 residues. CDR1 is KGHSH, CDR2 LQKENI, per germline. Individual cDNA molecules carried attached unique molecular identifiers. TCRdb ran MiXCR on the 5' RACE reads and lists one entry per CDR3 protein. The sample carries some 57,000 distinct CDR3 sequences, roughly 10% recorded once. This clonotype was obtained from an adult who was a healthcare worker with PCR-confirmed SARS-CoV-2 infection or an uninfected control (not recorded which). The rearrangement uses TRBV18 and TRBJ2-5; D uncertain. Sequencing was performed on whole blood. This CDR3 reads CASSLSSQETQYF. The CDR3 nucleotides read TGTGCCAGCTCACTATCATCCCAAGAGACCCAGTACTTC.